Presented here are 19 T cell receptor beta chains from one specimen sequenced in a study of blood T cell repertoires in COVID-19. Here immunoSEQ multiplex PCR was the method, and the copy in TCRdb shows in-frame clones only, minus some. This table holds 400,000 or so clones, roughly 90% found once. The source material was PBMCs or T cells enriched from blood (not recorded which). All receptors derive from a woman aged 40 to 50 with acute COVID-19.

The chain combines TRBV11-2 with TRBJ1-3, with a possible D match to TRBD1 (6 bases). The ends were cut back, 5 bases at V and 3 bases at J, with 11 bases in the middle. In germline, CDR1 is SGHAT, CDR2 FQNNGV. The CDR3 is 14 residues long. CDR3 nucleotide sequence: TGTGCCAGCAGCAAACAGGGCGGTGGAAACACCATATATTTT. Translated: CASSKQGGGNTIYF.

The chain combines TRBV28 with TRBJ1-3, with D possibly TRBD1 on 5 matching bases. Trimming cost V 6 bases and J 2 bases, with 17 bases left between them. Germline V gene lookup returns CDR1 MDHEN and CDR2 SYDVKM. This CDR3 has 16 residues. In nucleotides, the CDR3 is TGTGCCAGCAGCCGAGCAAAGACAGTCCCTGGAAACACCATATATTTT. Its protein is CASSRAKTVPGNTIYF.

The chain is built from TRBV6-4 and TRBJ2-1; 10 bases align to TRBD2. Germline V CDR1 and CDR2: MRHNA, SNTAGT. Germline trimming cut 5 bases from V and 7 bases from J; bases unmatched to any gene: 11. The CDR3 has 16 amino acids. The CDR3 spells CASSKAGGPGGNEQFF. The CDR3 DNA reads TGTGCCAGCAGTAAAGCGGGGGGGCCAGGTGGAAATGAGCAGTTCTTC.

The chain joins TRBV5-5 to TRBJ2-3; 10 bases fit TRBD2. The CDR3 runs 18 residues. Germline trimming cut 4 bases from V and 0 bases from J; bases unmatched to any gene: 11. Germline values: CDR1 SGHKS, CDR2 YYEKEE (reference sequence). CDR3 loop: CASSLLASGGLSTDTQYF. The CDR3 DNA reads TGTGCCAGCAGCCTGCTTGCTAGCGGGGGCCTTAGCACAGATACGCAGTATTTT.

This chain connects TRBV18 to TRBJ1-1, with a possible D match to TRBD1 (5 bases). Trimming shortened V by 3 bases and J by 7 bases, and 15 bases separated the two germline ends. CDR3 size: 14 residues. Germline V gives CDR1 KGHSH, CDR2 LQKENI. CDR3 sequence (DNA): TGTGCCAGCTCACCGGACAAGTTATTCCGTGAAGCTTTCTTT. It translates to CASSPDKLFREAFF.

The chain couples TRBV5-4 to TRBJ1-2; D may be TRBD1 (5 bases). Germline V gene lookup returns CDR1 SGHNT and CDR2 YYREEE (reference sequence). The CDR3 spans 12 residues. Trimming cost V 4 bases and J 6 bases, with 10 bases left between them. CDR3 in amino acids: CASSRGEDGYTF. CDR3 sequence (DNA): TGTGCCAGCAGCCGAGGGGAGGATGGCTACACCTTC.

The chain is built from TRBV27 and TRBJ2-5; TRBD1 is a possible D gene (6 bases). Deletions cut 5 bases from V and 3 bases from J, with 10 bases between. The CDR3 extends over 13 amino acids. Germline CDR1 and CDR2: MNHEY and SMNVEV (reference sequence). CDR3 coding DNA: TGTGCCAGCAGTATGGACAGCAAAGAGACCCAGTACTTC. It is translated as CASSMDSKETQYF.

The chain combines TRBV6-5 with TRBJ2-1; perhaps TRBD2 as D (6 bases). V lost 5 bases and J 7 bases, leaving 18 bases between the germline ends. The germline V gene has CDR1 MNHEY and CDR2 SVGAGI. The CDR3 is 15 amino acids. CDR3 protein: CASSLISGLSNEQFF. The CDR3 DNA reads as TGTGCCAGCAGTCTTATTAGCGGCCTCTCGAATGAGCAGTTCTTC.

CDR3: CAWTEENTEAFF. CDR3 DNA sequence: TGTGCCTGGACGGAGGAGAACACTGAAGCTTTCTTT. The chain combines TRBV30 with TRBJ1-1; no clear D. Germline V gene sequence: CDR1 GTSNPN, CDR2 SVGIG (reference sequence). This CDR3 comprises 12 residues. V was clipped by 4 bases and J by 1 base, with 7 bases between them.

This clone is medium-sized in the sample. The chain links TRBV7-9 to TRBJ2-1; 10 bases map to TRBD1. The J segment lost 8 bases and the V segment lost 3 bases, leaving 7 bases of the junction unmatched. The germline V gene has CDR1 SEHNR and CDR2 FQNEAQ (reference sequence). The CDR3 totals 15 residues. The CDR3 coding sequence is TGTGCCAGCAGCTTCGGACAGGGGGATTGGGATGAGCAGTTCTTC. Its protein product is CASSFGQGDWDEQFF. The full variable domain, its missing parts supplied by reference TRBV7-9 and TRBJ2-1, is DTGVSQNPRHKITKRGQNVTFRCDPISEHNRLYWYRQTLGQGPEFLTYFQNEAQLEKSRLLSDRFSAERPKGSFSTLEIQRTEQGDSAMYLCASSFGQGDWDEQFFGPGTRLTVL.

The CDR3 sequence: CASSMGGTIPYEQYF. The CDR3, as DNA: TGTGCCAGTAGTATGGGGGGGACTATCCCCTACGAGCAGTACTTC. This chain connects TRBV19 to TRBJ2-7; 7 bases match TRBD2. Germline lookup yields CDR1 LNHDA and CDR2 SQIVND (reference sequence). This CDR3 has 15 amino acids. V was clipped by 3 bases and J by 2 bases; unmatched bases: 7.

The V and J genes are TRBV24-1 and TRBJ2-1, with D perhaps matching TRBD2 (5 bases). Trimming stripped 1 base from V and 1 base from J, with 7 bases between. The CDR3 is made up of 15 amino acids. Germline CDR1 and CDR2: KGHDR and SFDVKD. The CDR3 is CATSDFRESYNEQFF. The CDR3 DNA follows: TGTGCCACCAGTGATTTTAGGGAGTCCTACAATGAGCAGTTCTTC.

The rearrangement joins TRBV2 to TRBJ1-6; D unclear. The V gene's germline CDR1 is SNHLY and CDR2 FYNNEI. The V end lost 5 bases, the J end lost 0 bases, and 14 bases lay between the germline ends. The CDR3 length is 17 residues. CDR3 DNA sequence: TGTGCCAGCAGTAAAAGTCCCCTCAGCTCCTATAATTCACCCCTCCACTTT. It yields the protein CASSKSPLSSYNSPLHF.

V and J are TRBV5-1 and TRBJ1-2, with D tentatively TRBD1 (6 bases). The CDR3 loop spans 16 amino acids. V was shortened by 2 bases and J by 3 bases, with 17 bases between the two germline ends. Germline loops: CDR1 SGHRS, CDR2 YFSETQ. Here the CDR3 reads CASSLRYTGSDYGYTF. CDR3 sequence (DNA): TGCGCCAGCAGCTTACGATACACAGGGTCGGACTATGGCTACACCTTC.

This chain joins TRBV2 and TRBJ1-2, with D perhaps matching TRBD1 (6 bases). The germline V gene encodes CDR1 SNHLY and CDR2 FYNNEI. Trimming removed 3 bases at V and 14 bases at J, with 31 bases between. The CDR3 runs 17 residues. CDR3 sequence (DNA): TGTGCCAGCAGTGACCTTTACCTCGGGACAAGGGAGGGCCTGGGGACCTTC. It translates to CASSDLYLGTREGLGTF.

The chain recombines TRBV2 with TRBJ1-1; TRBD1 matches at 8 bases. J gave up 3 bases and V 7 bases, and 7 bases lay outside the gene matches. Germline V gene data show CDR1 as SNHLY and CDR2 as FYNNEI. CDR3 size: 14 residues. The CDR3 DNA reads as TGTGCCAGCATGATGGCCAGGGGGCACACTGAAGCTTTCTTT. Amino acids: CASMMARGHTEAFF.

The chain joins TRBV4-1 to TRBJ1-4, with D perhaps TRBD1 (6 bases). In germline, CDR1 is MGHRA, CDR2 YSYEKL. The CDR3 totals 15 residues. Trimming left V 6 bases short and J 4 bases short, with 15 bases between. DNA of the CDR3: TGCGCCAGCAGTTTAAGCGGGGGCAATAATGAAAAACTGTTTTTT. Translation gives CASSLSGGNNEKLFF.

V gene TRBV27 combines with J gene TRBJ2-6, with D maybe TRBD1 (5 bases). Trimming removed 5 bases at V and 3 bases at J, with 17 bases between. The germline V gene has CDR1 MNHEY and CDR2 SMNVEV (reference sequence). This CDR3 region has 17 residues. CDR3: CASSPSGSAIGANVLTF. In DNA form, the CDR3 reads TGTGCCAGCAGTCCTTCAGGGTCGGCCATTGGGGCCAACGTCCTGACTTTC.

Only one count was recorded for this clone. The rearrangement uses TRBV3-1 (or the pseudogene TRBV3-2) and TRBJ1-2, with D possibly TRBD1 on 5 matching bases. There are 14 residues in the CDR3. Per the germline V gene, CDR1 is LGHDT and CDR2 is YNNKEL (reference sequence). The V gene lost 1 base and the J gene lost 7 bases, with 13 bases spanning the gap. The CDR3 region has the DNA TGTGCCAGCAGCCAAGGCAGGGATATTGGTGGCTACACCTTC. As protein: CASSQGRDIGGYTF.